This TCR beta chain derives from a study of blood T cell repertoires in COVID-19. Looking at the study overall: Spain, Italy and the United States supplied samples that represented acute and convalescent COVID-19. Sources were T cells, B-cell-depleted T cells, or PBMCs; the material itself was cDNA or gDNA.

Categorization into cohorts depended on clinical history that participants reported. In the authors' methods: The authors estimated nucleated cell counts from reference gene primer amplification. Assay: immunoSEQ multiplex PCR; the TCRdb copy retains only in-frame clones and omits some. That table gives V, J and clone size, and the DNA gave D and trimming. The sample holds fewer than 250,000 clones, 80% to 90% seen once. With 1 base removed from V and 7 bases from J, the gap between germline ends came to 11 bases. The CDR3 has 14 residues. Per germline, CDR1 SGHAT and CDR2 FQNNGV. This chain joins TRBV11-2 and TRBJ1-3; no clear D gene. The clonotype comes from a woman in her thirties or forties with acute COVID-19. Sequenced: PBMCs or T cells enriched from blood (not recorded which). The CDR3, as DNA: TGTGCCAGCAGCTTAGCCTTTTCGAGGAACACCATATATTTT. This sequence encodes CASSLAFSRNTIYF.